The rows below give T cell receptor beta chains drawn from one sample of a study of neurological immune-mediated disorders. MiXCR, run by TCRdb on the 5' RACE reads, gives a single entry per CDR3 protein. The sample lists roughly 100,000 distinct CDR3 sequences; about 10% were seen once. The specimen was PBMCs. All receptors derive from a female donor with HTLV-1-associated myelopathy (HAM/TSP). Both conserved end residues are part of each CDR3. D genes are given only for firm matches. Clone size is stated in some rows and not others, as once, few, many or a class when expanded.

d_gene: -
j_gene: TRBJ2-7
v_gene: TRBV7-9
abundance: many
len: 12
CDR3aa: CASSKGSYEQYF
CDR3nt: TGTGCCAGCAGTAAGGGGTCCTACGAGCAGTACTTC

d_gene: TRBD1
j_gene: TRBJ1-3
v_gene: TRBV6-5
abundance: many
len: 17
CDR3aa: CASSYQSSGGSGNTIYF
CDR3nt: TGTGCCAGCAGTTACCAGTCTTCAGGGGGCTCTGGAAACACCATATATTTT

d_gene: -
j_gene: TRBJ2-5
v_gene: TRBV7-9
abundance: many
len: 14
CDR3aa: CASSQSRWGETQYF
CDR3nt: TGTGCCAGCAGCCAGTCCAGGTGGGGGGAGACCCAGTACTTC

d_gene: -
j_gene: TRBJ2-3
v_gene: TRBV5-1
abundance: many
len: 14
CDR3aa: CASSSSGGPDTQYF
CDR3nt: TGCGCCAGCAGCTCCTCCGGGGGACCAGATACGCAGTATTTT

d_gene: -
j_gene: TRBJ1-5
v_gene: TRBV12-3/TRBV12-4
abundance: few
len: 14
CDR3aa: CASSSSSTNQPQHF
CDR3nt: TGTGCCAGCAGCAGCTCGTCCACCAATCAGCCCCAGCATTTT

d_gene: -
j_gene: TRBJ1-1
v_gene: TRBV12-3/TRBV12-4
abundance: many
len: 13
CDR3aa: CASSLVGMVGAFF
CDR3nt: TGTGCCAGCAGCCTTGTAGGGATGGTTGGAGCTTTCTTT

d_gene: TRBD2
j_gene: TRBJ2-1
v_gene: TRBV12-3/TRBV12-4
abundance: many
len: 15
CDR3aa: CASTTLAGAHSEQFF
CDR3nt: TGTGCCAGCACCACCCTAGCGGGGGCCCACTCGGAGCAGTTCTTC

d_gene: -
j_gene: TRBJ1-5
v_gene: TRBV21-1
abundance: many
len: 17
CDR3aa: CASSGEEQGLSNQPQHF
CDR3nt: TGTGCCAGCAGCGGCGAGGAACAGGGTCTTAGCAATCAGCCCCAGCATTTT

d_gene: TRBD2
j_gene: TRBJ2-7
v_gene: TRBV4-2
abundance: many
len: 16
CDR3aa: CASSQDTGGGNGEQYF
CDR3nt: TGTGCCAGCAGCCAAGACACCGGGGGGGGCAACGGCGAGCAGTACTTC

d_gene: TRBD2
j_gene: TRBJ2-1
v_gene: TRBV12-3/TRBV12-4
abundance: -
len: 18
CDR3aa: CASSHPGLAGGSYNEQFF
CDR3nt: TGTGCCAGCAGCCACCCCGGACTAGCGGGGGGCTCCTACAATGAGCAGTTCTTC

d_gene: -
j_gene: TRBJ2-1
v_gene: TRBV20-1
abundance: many
len: 15
CDR3aa: CSARDNEGSYNEQFF
CDR3nt: TGCAGTGCTAGAGATAATGAGGGCAGTTACAATGAGCAGTTCTTC

d_gene: -
j_gene: TRBJ2-1
v_gene: TRBV5-6
abundance: many
len: 12
CDR3aa: CASSLNRAEQFF
CDR3nt: TGTGCCAGCAGCTTAAACAGGGCTGAGCAGTTCTTC

d_gene: -
j_gene: TRBJ2-5
v_gene: TRBV5-1
abundance: many
len: 15
CDR3aa: CASSWGGTSEETQYF
CDR3nt: TGCGCCAGCAGCTGGGGCGGGACATCGGAAGAGACCCAGTACTTC

d_gene: TRBD2
j_gene: TRBJ2-1
v_gene: TRBV20-1
abundance: many
len: 18
CDR3aa: CSASSYVSSGGAVDEQFF
CDR3nt: TGCAGTGCTAGTAGTTACGTGTCTAGCGGGGGGGCCGTTGATGAGCAGTTCTTC

d_gene: TRBD1
j_gene: TRBJ1-2
v_gene: TRBV28
abundance: many
len: 12
CDR3aa: CATLRGGGGYTF
CDR3nt: TGTGCCACCTTGAGGGGAGGGGGCGGCTACACCTTC